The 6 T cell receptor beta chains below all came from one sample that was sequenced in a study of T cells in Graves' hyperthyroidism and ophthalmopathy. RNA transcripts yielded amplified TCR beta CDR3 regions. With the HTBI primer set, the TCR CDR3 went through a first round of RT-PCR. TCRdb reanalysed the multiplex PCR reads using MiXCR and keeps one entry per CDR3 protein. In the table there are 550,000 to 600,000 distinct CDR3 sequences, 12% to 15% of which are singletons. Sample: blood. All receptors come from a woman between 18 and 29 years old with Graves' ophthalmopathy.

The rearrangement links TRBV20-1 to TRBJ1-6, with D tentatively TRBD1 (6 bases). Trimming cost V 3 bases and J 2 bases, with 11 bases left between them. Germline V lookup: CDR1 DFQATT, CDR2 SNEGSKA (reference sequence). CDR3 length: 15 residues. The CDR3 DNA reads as TGCAGTGCTAGCAGGGGAGGAACCTATAATTCACCCCTCCACTTT. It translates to CSASRGGTYNSPLHF.

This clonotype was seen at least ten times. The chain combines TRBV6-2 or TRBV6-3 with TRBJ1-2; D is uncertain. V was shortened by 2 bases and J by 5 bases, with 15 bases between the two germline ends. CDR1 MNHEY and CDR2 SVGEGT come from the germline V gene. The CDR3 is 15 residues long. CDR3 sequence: CASSYPPQISYGYTF. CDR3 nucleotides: TGTGCCAGCAGTTACCCTCCGCAGATTTCATATGGCTACACCTTC.

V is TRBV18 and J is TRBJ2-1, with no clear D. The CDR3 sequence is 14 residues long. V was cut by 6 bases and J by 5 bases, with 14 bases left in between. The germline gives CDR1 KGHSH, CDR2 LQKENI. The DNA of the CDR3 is TGTGCCAGCTCGTGGGTGAACCAAAACAATGAGCAGTTCTTC. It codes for CASSWVNQNNEQFF.

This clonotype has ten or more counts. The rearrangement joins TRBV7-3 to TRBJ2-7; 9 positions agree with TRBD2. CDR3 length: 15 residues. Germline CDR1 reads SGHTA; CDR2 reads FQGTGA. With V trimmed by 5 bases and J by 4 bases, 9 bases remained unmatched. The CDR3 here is CASSPSSSGTYEQYF. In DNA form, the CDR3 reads TGTGCCAGCAGCCCTTCTTCTAGCGGGACTTACGAGCAGTACTTC.

The CDR3 DNA follows: TGCAGTGCTACCCGGGGACGGTACGAGCAGTACTTC. Amino acid sequence: CSATRGRYEQYF. The rearrangement links TRBV20-1 to TRBJ2-7; D possibly uses TRBD1 or TRBD2 (5 bases each). V was trimmed by 4 bases and J by 4 bases, leaving 11 bases between them. The CDR3 spans 12 residues. Germline V gives CDR1 DFQATT, CDR2 SNEGSKA (reference sequence).

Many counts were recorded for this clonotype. CDR3 nucleotide sequence: TGTGCCAGCAGTTACGGGCCGACCAGAATGAACACTGAAGCTTTCTTT. It yields the protein CASSYGPTRMNTEAFF. The chain is built from TRBV6-5 and TRBJ1-1, with unresolved D. Trimming took off 2 bases at V and 0 bases at J, with 13 bases between the two ends. This CDR3 has 16 amino acids. CDR1 is MNHEY, CDR2 SVGAGI, per germline.